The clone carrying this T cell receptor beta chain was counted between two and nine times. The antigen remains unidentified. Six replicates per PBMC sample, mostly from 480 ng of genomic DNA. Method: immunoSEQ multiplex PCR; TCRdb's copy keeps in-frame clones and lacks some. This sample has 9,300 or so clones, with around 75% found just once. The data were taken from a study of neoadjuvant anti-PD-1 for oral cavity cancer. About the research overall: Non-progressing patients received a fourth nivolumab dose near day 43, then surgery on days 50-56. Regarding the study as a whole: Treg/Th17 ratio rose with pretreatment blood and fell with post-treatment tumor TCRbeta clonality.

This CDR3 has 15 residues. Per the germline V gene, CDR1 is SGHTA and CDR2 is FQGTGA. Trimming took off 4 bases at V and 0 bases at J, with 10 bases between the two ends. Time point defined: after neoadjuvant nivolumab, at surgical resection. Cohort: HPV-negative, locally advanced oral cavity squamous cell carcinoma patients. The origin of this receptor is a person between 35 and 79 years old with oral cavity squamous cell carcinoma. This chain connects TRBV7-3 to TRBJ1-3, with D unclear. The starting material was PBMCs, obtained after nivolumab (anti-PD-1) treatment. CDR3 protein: CASSSTAASGNTIYF. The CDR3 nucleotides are TGTGCCAGCAGCTCTACAGCCGCCTCTGGAAACACCATATATTTT.